A single sample gave rise to the 12 T cell receptor beta chains below, sequenced in a study of cytomegalovirus exposure and HLA in healthy donors. 13 Jbeta primers and 60 Vbeta primers were used for the PCR. Repertoires were generated with immunoSEQ multiplex PCR, while TCRdb's copy carries only in-frame clones and drops some. The profile covers roughly 230,000 clones, with 80% to 90% appearing a single time and around 0.22% taken by the ten largest. Sample: PBMCs. All receptors come from a girl aged 2-15 years in good health and CMV-seronegative.

This clone is a singleton in its sample. The chain couples TRBV20-1 to TRBJ1-1; no clear D. CDR1 and CDR2 from the germline V gene are DFQATT and SNEGSKA (reference sequence). The V gene lost 5 bases and the J gene lost 11 bases, with 15 bases spanning the gap. The CDR3 runs 11 residues. DNA of the CDR3: TGCAGTGCTGCAGTGGAGGGTCGGGCTTTCTTT. Protein: CSAAVEGRAFF.

The rearrangement links TRBV5-1 to TRBJ1-3; D possibly corresponds to TRBD1 (5 bases). Germline V gene lookup returns CDR1 SGHRS and CDR2 YFSETQ. The CDR3 loop spans 14 amino acids. V was trimmed by 0 bases and J by 4 bases, leaving 8 bases between them. CDR3 nucleotides: TGCGCCAGCAGCTTGGAGGGGAAAGGAAACACCATATATTTT. Amino acid sequence: CASSLEGKGNTIYF. Supplemented by reference TRBV5-1 and TRBJ1-3, the full variable domain reads KAGVTQTPRYLIKTRGQQVTLSCSPISGHRSVSWYQQTPGQGLQFLFEYFSETQRNKGNFPGRFSGRQFSNSRSEMNVSTLELGDSALYLCASSLEGKGNTIYFGEGSWLTVV.

The chain is built from TRBV10-1 and TRBJ1-2, with 8 bases fitting TRBD1. The J segment lost 4 bases and the V segment lost 2 bases, leaving 15 bases of the junction unmatched. CDR3 length: 18 residues. The germline V gene encodes CDR1 WNHNN and CDR2 SYGVQD (reference sequence). CDR3 DNA: TGCGCCAGCAGTGAGAGGAGGGGGCAGGGGGCGAAAACCTATGGCTACACCTTC. This translates into CASSERRGQGAKTYGYTF.

V gene TRBV29-1 combines with J gene TRBJ1-2; 10 positions agree with TRBD1. The V and J ends lost 4 bases and 4 bases, in that order; junction bases with no gene match: 9. Germline V gene sequence: CDR1 SQVTM, CDR2 ANQGSEA. The CDR3 sequence is 15 residues long. The CDR3 is CSVGPTGQGSYGYTF. The CDR3, as DNA: TGCAGCGTTGGTCCCACGGGACAGGGGAGCTATGGCTACACCTTC.

This clone was found once. The chain employs TRBV11-2 and TRBJ2-1, with D possibly matching TRBD2 (6 bases). Between the trimmed V and J ends, which lost 3 bases and 12 bases, there was a span of 12 bases. The CDR3 consists of 12 residues. CDR1 SGHAT and CDR2 FQNNGV come from the germline V gene. CDR3 in amino acids: CASSLGGGVQFF. Here the CDR3 DNA reads TGTGCCAGCAGCTTGGGAGGTGGGGTGCAGTTCTTC.

V is TRBV12-5 and J is TRBJ2-1; the match to TRBD2 covers 8 bases. CDR3 size: 16 residues. The V gene end was trimmed by 5 bases and the J gene end by 10 bases; junction bases not matched to a gene: 16. CDR1 and CDR2 (germline): LGHNT, FRNRAP. The CDR3 coding sequence is TGTGCTAGTGGTAAGACCGGGACTAGAGTCTTAGGGGAGCAGTTCTTC. This gives the protein CASGKTGTRVLGEQFF. The whole variable domain, remainder taken from reference TRBV12-5 and TRBJ2-1, is DARVTQTPRHKVTEMGQEVTMRCQPILGHNTVFWYRQTMMQGLELLAYFRNRAPLDDSGMPKDRFSAEMPDATLATLKIQPSEPRDSAVYFCASGKTGTRVLGEQFFGPGTRLTVL.

The J gene is TRBJ1-1, the V gene TRBV6-1, with a possible D match to TRBD1 (6 bases). CDR1 is MNHNS and CDR2 is SASEGT in the germline V gene. Deletions cut 5 bases from V and 4 bases from J, with 11 bases between. This CDR3 contains 13 residues. CDR3 DNA sequence: TGTGCCAGCAGTTCGCAAGGGGGCACTGAAGCTTTCTTT. It translates to CASSSQGGTEAFF.

Notes on this clone: Relative to the germline gene, one junction end is altered; a read error may explain this. The rearrangement joins TRBV5-1 to TRBJ2-3; 12 bases map to TRBD2. CDR3 length: 16 amino acids. Germline V gene sequence: CDR1 SGHRS, CDR2 YFSETQ. CDR3 region: CASSGGLAGITGTQYF. CDR3 DNA: TGCGCCAGCAGCGGGGGACTAGCGGGCATCACAGGTACGCAGTATTTT. Based on the CDR3 plus reference TRBV5-1 and TRBJ2-3, the full variable domain is KAGVTQTPRYLIKTRGQQVTLSCSPISGHRSVSWYQQTPGQGLQFLFEYFSETQRNKGNFPGRFSGRQFSNSRSEMNVSTLELGDSALYLCASSGGLAGITGTQYFGPGTRLTVL.

The chain couples TRBV5-1 to TRBJ2-5; 7 nucleotides match TRBD1. In germline, CDR1 is SGHRS, CDR2 YFSETQ. Losses at the gene ends were 4 bases for V and 5 bases for J; bases not matched to a gene: 5. This CDR3 has 13 residues. This CDR3 reads CASSATGMETQYF. CDR3 nucleotides: TGCGCCAGCAGCGCGACAGGGATGGAGACCCAGTACTTC.

V is TRBV25-1 and J is TRBJ1-1, with TRBD1 identical over 9 bases. From germline, CDR1 is MGHDK and CDR2 SYGVNS. With 6 bases clipped from V and 0 bases from J, the junction kept 8 bases outside the gene matches. The CDR3 sequence is 16 residues long. CDR3 residues: CASRRHGTGMNTEAFF. The CDR3 DNA reads as TGTGCCAGCAGGCGACACGGGACAGGGATGAACACTGAAGCTTTCTTT.

This chain connects TRBV6-5 to TRBJ2-1; TRBD1 aligns across 7 bases. The CDR3 consists of 15 residues. Germline V CDR1 and CDR2: MNHEY, SVGAGI. The ends lost 6 bases at V and 0 bases at J; junction bases unmatched: 5. CDR3 amino acids: CASRLTGDSYNEQFF. As DNA, the CDR3 is TGTGCCAGCAGACTAACAGGGGACTCCTACAATGAGCAGTTCTTC.

Concerning this clone: This CDR3 is missing its conserved last phenylalanine or tryptophan, likely due to a read error. The chain has TRBV27 and TRBJ1-2, with TRBD1 as a possible D gene (6 bases). V was trimmed by 5 bases and J by 2 bases, leaving 15 bases between them. CDR1 is MNHEY and CDR2 is SMNVEV in the germline V gene (reference sequence). The length of the CDR3 is 15 residues. CDR3 sequence: CASSPGTLLNYGYTV. The CDR3 nucleotides read TGTGCCAGCAGTCCCGGGACACTCCTCAACTATGGCTACACCGTC.